A single sample gave rise to the 5 T cell receptor beta chains below, sequenced in a study of blood T cell repertoires in COVID-19. This table comes from immunoSEQ multiplex PCR, and its TCRdb copy is limited to in-frame clones, with some not included. The repertoire holds roughly 90,000 clones, with roughly 90% as singletons. Sequencing was done on a sample of peripheral blood. These receptors all stem from a human donor with active COVID-19. The donor label of this sample is uncertain.

A note on this clone: Because the CDR3's place on the DNA is in doubt, the DNA is left out and the CDR3 is given as listed by TCRdb. The chain couples TRBV19 to TRBJ2-2; the table names TRBD2, a call not compared with the DNA. The CDR3 region is 17 residues in length, termini included. From germline, CDR1 is LNHDA and CDR2 SQIVND (reference sequence). CDR3: CASSISSNLLRAGELFF.

The chain uses TRBV14 and TRBJ1-2; 10 nucleotides agree with TRBD1. The CDR3 length is 15 residues. CDR1 and CDR2 (germline): SGHDN, FVKESK. V lost 4 bases and J lost 5; bases outside the gene matches: 7. As DNA, the CDR3 is TGTGCCAGCAGCCTTGGACAGGGGGTGGAATATGGCTACACCTTC. This gives the protein CASSLGQGVEYGYTF.

The chain employs TRBV5-1 and TRBJ1-2; possibly TRBD1 for D (6 bases). CDR3 length equals 15 residues. Trimming left V 0 bases short and J 4 bases short, with 13 bases between. Germline CDR1 SGHRS, CDR2 YFSETQ. The CDR3 sequence: CASSLDLQGGYGYTF. CDR3 coding DNA: TGCGCCAGCAGCTTGGACCTACAGGGTGGCTATGGCTACACCTTC.

The chain couples TRBV30 to TRBJ2-2, with 8 nucleotides matching TRBD1. CDR3 length: 14 residues. The V segment lost 7 bases and the J segment 6 bases; nucleotides outside the gene matches: 10. CDR1 is GTSNPN and CDR2 is SVGIG in the germline V gene (reference sequence). The CDR3 reads CASTGGSSPGELFF. CDR3 sequence (DNA): TGTGCCTCCACAGGGGGTAGTTCACCCGGGGAGCTGTTTTTT. The variable domain in full, with the rest retrieved from reference TRBV30 and TRBJ2-2, is SQTIHQWPATLVQPVGSPLSLECTVEGTSNPNLYWYRQAAGRGLQLLFYSVGIGQISSEVPQNLSASRPQDRQFILSSKKLLLSDSGFYLCASTGGSSPGELFFGEGSRLTVL.

The gene calls are TRBV7-8 and TRBJ2-7, with TRBD1 matching over 11 bases. The CDR3 covers 17 residues. With 3 bases clipped from V and 2 bases from J, the junction kept 9 bases outside the gene matches. Germline assignment: CDR1 SGHVS and CDR2 FQNEAQ. The CDR3 spells CASSFARTGGTAYEQYF. The DNA for the CDR3 is TGTGCCAGCAGCTTCGCCCGGACAGGGGGCACAGCCTACGAGCAGTACTTC. Looking up the rest from reference TRBV7-8 and TRBJ2-7 gives the full variable domain: GAGVSQSPRYKVAKRGQDVALRCDPISGHVSLFWYQQALGQGPEFLTYFQNEAQLDKSGLPSDRFFAERPEGSVSTLKIQRTQQEDSAVYLCASSFARTGGTAYEQYFGPGTRLTVT.